This TCR beta chain was sequenced in a study of T cell repertoires in aging, cancer and after chemotherapy. Study overall: Over several months to years, re-sampled healthy donor repertoires clearly shared clones. Study outcomes and limitations: These repertoire data do not allow conclusions about immunological memory after chemotherapy. Untreated cancer patients had significantly lower blood TCR diversity than age-matched healthy donors.

About this clonotype: Its antigen remains unidentified.

Amplification of TCR beta used genomic DNA extracted from peripheral blood. Rearranged V-D-J TRB sequences were amplified with a mixed TRB-A/B primer pool. TCRdb passed the multiplex PCR reads through MiXCR, listing each CDR3 protein once. The sample yields over 8,500 distinct CDR3 sequences, less than 25% seen once. The sequence came from a human donor in good health. The sample comprised blood.

The CDR3 loop is CASSVDQGAWELFF. The DNA for the CDR3 is TGTGCCAGTAGTGTTGATCAGGGGGCCTGGGAGCTGTTTTTT. The chain combines TRBV19 with TRBJ2-2, with 8 bases fitting TRBD1. Germline trimming cut 5 bases from V and 9 bases from J; bases unmatched to any gene: 8. From germline, CDR1 is LNHDA and CDR2 SQIVND (reference sequence). This CDR3 is 14 amino acids long.